The 18 T cell receptor beta chains presented below share a single source sample, sequenced in a study of T cell responses to AZD1222 COVID-19 vaccine. Sequenced by immunoSEQ multiplex PCR; TCRdb stores in-frame clones only, minus some. The data contain approximately 150,000 clones, 85% to 95% of them singletons. The sample was peripheral blood, taken 28 days after the second AZD1222 dose. These TCRs come from an adult who received the AZD1222 COVID-19 vaccine.

The chain combines TRBV6-6 with TRBJ2-1; the D gene could be TRBD1 or TRBD2 (6 bases each). The germline CDR1 and CDR2 sequences are MNHNY and SVGAGI (reference sequence). V was shortened by 6 bases and J by 0 bases, with 9 bases between the two germline ends. The CDR3 extends over 14 amino acids. The CDR3 bases are TGTGCCAGCAGCTGGGGGGCCTCCTACAATGAGCAGTTCTTC. This encodes CASSWGASYNEQFF.

The chain couples TRBV7-9 to TRBJ2-5, with 9 bases lining up with TRBD2. Unmatched junction bases numbered 9, after V lost 6 bases and J lost 1 base. Germline values: CDR1 SEHNR, CDR2 FQNEAQ (reference sequence). This CDR3 has 16 residues. The CDR3 DNA sequence: TGTGCCAGCAGTCCTGGGAGCGGGGGGTTCCAAGAGACCCAGTACTTC. Its protein product is CASSPGSGGFQETQYF. Looking up the rest from reference TRBV7-9 and TRBJ2-5 gives the full variable domain: DTGVSQNPRHKITKRGQNVTFRCDPISEHNRLYWYRQTLGQGPEFLTYFQNEAQLEKSRLLSDRFSAERPKGSFSTLEIQRTEQGDSAMYLCASSPGSGGFQETQYFGPGTRLLVL.

The chain couples TRBV19 to TRBJ1-2; 8 bases are shared with TRBD1. V gave up 6 bases and J gave up 6 bases; unmatched junction bases: 9. The germline V gene has CDR1 LNHDA and CDR2 SQIVND (reference sequence). CDR3 length equals 14 residues. In nucleotides, the CDR3 is TGTGCCAGTAGCTCCCCCGACAGGGGTAATGGCTACACCTTC. This sequence encodes CASSSPDRGNGYTF.

The gene calls are TRBV7-9 and TRBJ2-3; the D gene could be TRBD1 or TRBD2 (5 bases each). Between the trimmed V and J ends, which lost 5 bases and 0 bases, there was a span of 24 bases. The CDR3 is 19 residues long. Germline V gene sequence: CDR1 SEHNR, CDR2 FQNEAQ (reference sequence). CDR3 DNA: TGTGCCAGCAGCCAACCTCCGGGACGGATACACAAGAGCACAGATACGCAGTATTTT. Protein: CASSQPPGRIHKSTDTQYF. The variable domain in full, completed from reference TRBV7-9 and TRBJ2-3, reads DTGVSQNPRHKITKRGQNVTFRCDPISEHNRLYWYRQTLGQGPEFLTYFQNEAQLEKSRLLSDRFSAERPKGSFSTLEIQRTEQGDSAMYLCASSQPPGRIHKSTDTQYFGPGTRLTVL.

This clone was seen only once. The V and J genes are TRBV9 and TRBJ2-6; no clear D gene. V was clipped by 2 bases and J by 0 bases, with 6 bases between them. The CDR3 is 15 amino acids. Germline V gene data show CDR1 as SGDLS and CDR2 as YYNGEE. CDR3: CASSVRISGANVLTF. DNA of the CDR3: TGTGCCAGCAGCGTGAGAATCTCTGGGGCCAACGTCCTGACTTTC.

The chain links TRBV18 to TRBJ1-2, with 10 bases identical to TRBD1. The CDR3 consists of 13 residues. The trim removed 3 bases at V and 9 bases at J, leaving 4 bases unmatched. The germline CDR1 and CDR2 sequences are KGHSH and LQKENI. The CDR3: CASSPDRGNRYTF. Written as DNA, the CDR3 is TGTGCCAGCTCACCGGACAGGGGGAATCGCTACACCTTC.

The chain links TRBV9 to TRBJ1-2; 7 bases agree with TRBD1. The V segment lost 0 bases and the J segment 3 bases; nucleotides outside the gene matches: 5. The CDR3 spans 15 residues. CDR1 is SGDLS and CDR2 is YYNGEE in the germline V gene. The CDR3 region is CASSVDRGGDYGYTF. CDR3 nucleotide sequence: TGTGCCAGCAGCGTAGACAGGGGAGGGGACTATGGCTACACCTTC.

This chain uses TRBV27 with TRBJ1-1; D gene unclear. V shed 6 bases and J shed 8 bases, with 16 bases lying between them. The germline V gene encodes CDR1 MNHEY and CDR2 SMNVEV (reference sequence). The CDR3 spans 13 residues. CDR3 bases: TGTGCCAGCAGCACCCTACCTATAGACGAAGCTTTCTTT. It translates to CASSTLPIDEAFF.

This clone has just a few counts. In nucleotides, the CDR3 is TGTGCCACCGCGAACGGTTACAATCAGCCCCAGCATTTT. The encoded protein is CATANGYNQPQHF. V gene TRBV10-3 combines with J gene TRBJ1-5; D uncertain. V lost 10 bases, J lost 3 bases, and 13 bases lay in between. Germline CDR1 and CDR2: ENHRY and SYGVKD. The CDR3 runs to 13 residues.

The chain uses TRBV4-3 and TRBJ1-2; 7 nucleotides align to TRBD1. The CDR3 has 12 amino acids. Losses at the gene ends were 5 bases for V and 7 bases for J; bases not matched to a gene: 4. Germline assignment: CDR1 LGHNA and CDR2 YSLEER. CDR3 DNA: TGCGCCAGCAGCGAAGGGGGCATTGGCTACACCTTC. Protein product: CASSEGGIGYTF.

This clone was counted a single time. V and J are TRBV7-9 and TRBJ2-7; tentatively, D is TRBD2 (6 bases). This CDR3 region has 14 residues. Germline V gives CDR1 SEHNR, CDR2 FQNEAQ (reference sequence). Trimming removed 4 bases from V and 3 bases from J, with 13 bases in between. CDR3 nucleotide sequence: TGTGCCAGCAGCTCAACCGGGAGCCGCTACGAGCAGTACTTC. Translation gives CASSSTGSRYEQYF.

V is TRBV30 and J is TRBJ2-1; perhaps TRBD2 as D (6 bases). V was trimmed by 4 bases and J by 0 bases, leaving 7 bases between them. This CDR3 region has 13 residues. The V gene's germline CDR1 is GTSNPN and CDR2 SVGIG (reference sequence). CDR3 bases: TGTGCCTGGAAGACTAGCTCCTACAATGAGCAGTTCTTC. As protein: CAWKTSSYNEQFF. Drawing the rest from reference TRBV30 and TRBJ2-1, the complete variable domain is SQTIHQWPATLVQPVGSPLSLECTVEGTSNPNLYWYRQAAGRGLQLLFYSVGIGQISSEVPQNLSASRPQDRQFILSSKKLLLSDSGFYLCAWKTSSYNEQFFGPGTRLTVL.

The chain joins TRBV18 to TRBJ1-5, with D perhaps TRBD1 (6 bases). Germline V gives CDR1 KGHSH, CDR2 LQKENI. The ends were cut back, 3 bases at V and 6 bases at J, with 12 bases in the middle. CDR3 length: 14 residues. CDR3 loop: CASSPGAEAQPQHF. The CDR3 DNA sequence: TGTGCCAGCTCACCGGGGGCAGAGGCTCAGCCCCAGCATTTT. The variable domain in full, completed from reference TRBV18 and TRBJ1-5, reads NAGVMQNPRHLVRRRGQEARLRCSPMKGHSHVYWYRQLPEEGLKFMVYLQKENIIDESGMPKERFSAEFPKEGPSILRIQQVVRGDSAAYFCASSPGAEAQPQHFGDGTRLSIL.

This chain joins TRBV6-1 and TRBJ2-4; the match to TRBD1 covers 7 bases. V gave up 1 base and J gave up 2 bases; unmatched junction bases: 5. Per the germline V gene, CDR1 is MNHNS and CDR2 is SASEGT. CDR3 length: 16 amino acids. The CDR3 nucleotides are TGTGCCAGCAGTGAAGTGGCAGGGGGAACCAAAAACATTCAGTACTTC. It encodes CASSEVAGGTKNIQYF.

The chain recombines TRBV15 with TRBJ2-7; 9 bases are a match to TRBD1. CDR3 size: 14 residues. Germline assignment: CDR1 LNHNV and CDR2 YYDKDF (reference sequence). The ends lost 5 bases at V and 2 bases at J; junction bases unmatched: 4. The CDR3 DNA reads as TGTGCCACCAGCCCTCGGGACAGGGCCTACGAGCAGTACTTC. This gives the protein CATSPRDRAYEQYF.

The V and J genes are TRBV5-4 and TRBJ1-3; possible D gene TRBD1, 6 bases. Between the trimmed V and J ends, which lost 4 bases and 4 bases, there was a span of 12 bases. The CDR3 runs to 14 residues. Germline CDR1 is SGHNT and CDR2 is YYREEE (reference sequence). In nucleotides, the CDR3 is TGTGCCAGCAGCCAACAGGGAACGGGAAACACCATATATTTT. Protein sequence: CASSQQGTGNTIYF.

V usage is TRBV28 and J usage is TRBJ1-1; a possible D gene is TRBD1 (6 bases). CDR3 length: 14 amino acids. Deletions cut 8 bases from V and 0 bases from J, with 13 bases between. Per germline, CDR1 MDHEN and CDR2 SYDVKM. Written as DNA, the CDR3 is TGTGCCAGCCAAACAGGGTCCCTGAACACTGAAGCTTTCTTT. Its protein product is CASQTGSLNTEAFF.

The J gene is TRBJ2-7, the V gene TRBV5-4; 8 nucleotides line up with TRBD2. The CDR3 contains 12 residues. CDR1 SGHNT and CDR2 YYREEE come from the germline V gene (reference sequence). V trimming: 2 bases; J trimming: 6 bases; junction bases outside the gene matches: 1. CDR3 DNA sequence: TGTGCCAGCAGCTTCGGGAGGGGCGAGCAGTACTTC. It encodes CASSFGRGEQYF.